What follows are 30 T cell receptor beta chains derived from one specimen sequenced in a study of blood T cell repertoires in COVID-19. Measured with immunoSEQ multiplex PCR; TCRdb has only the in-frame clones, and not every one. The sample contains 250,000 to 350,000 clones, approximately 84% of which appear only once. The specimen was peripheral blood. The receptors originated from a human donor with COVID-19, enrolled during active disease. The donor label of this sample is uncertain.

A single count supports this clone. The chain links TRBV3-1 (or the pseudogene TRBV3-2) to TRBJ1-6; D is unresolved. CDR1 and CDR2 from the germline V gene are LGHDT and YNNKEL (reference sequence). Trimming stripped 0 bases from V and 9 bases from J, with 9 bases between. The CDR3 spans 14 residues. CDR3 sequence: CASSQDRRVSPLHF. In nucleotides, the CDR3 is TGTGCCAGCAGCCAAGATCGGAGGGTTTCACCCCTCCACTTT.

CDR3 amino acids: CASINTGSGNTIYF. Here the CDR3 DNA reads TGTGCCAGTATTAATACAGGGTCTGGAAACACCATATATTTT. The chain uses TRBV19 and TRBJ1-3; a possible D gene is TRBD1 (6 bases). Germline CDR1 reads LNHDA; CDR2 reads SQIVND (reference sequence). The ends were cut back, 7 bases at V and 1 base at J, with 11 bases in the middle. The CDR3 spans 14 residues.

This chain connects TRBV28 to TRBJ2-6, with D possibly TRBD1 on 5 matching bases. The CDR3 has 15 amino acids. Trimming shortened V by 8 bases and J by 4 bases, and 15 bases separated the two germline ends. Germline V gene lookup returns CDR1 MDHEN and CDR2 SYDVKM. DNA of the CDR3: TGTGCCAGCTTCCCCAGGGCGTCCGGGGCCAACGTCCTGACTTTC. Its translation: CASFPRASGANVLTF.

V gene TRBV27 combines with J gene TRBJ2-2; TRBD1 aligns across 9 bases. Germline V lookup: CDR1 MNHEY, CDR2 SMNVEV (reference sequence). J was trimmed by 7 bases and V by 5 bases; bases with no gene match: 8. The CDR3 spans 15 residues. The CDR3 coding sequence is TGTGCCAGCAGTACCGGACAGGGGTCATACGGGGAGCTGTTTTTT. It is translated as CASSTGQGSYGELFF.

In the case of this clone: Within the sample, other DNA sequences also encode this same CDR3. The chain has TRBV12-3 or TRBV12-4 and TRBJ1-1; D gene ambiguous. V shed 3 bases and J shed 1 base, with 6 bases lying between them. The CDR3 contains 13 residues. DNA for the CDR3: TGTGCCAGCAGTTTTACCGGGAACACTGAAGCTTTCTTT. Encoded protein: CASSFTGNTEAFF.

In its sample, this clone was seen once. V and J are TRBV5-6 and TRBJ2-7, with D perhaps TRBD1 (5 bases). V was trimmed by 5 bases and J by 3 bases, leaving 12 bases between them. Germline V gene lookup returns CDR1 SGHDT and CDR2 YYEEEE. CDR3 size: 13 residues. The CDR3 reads CASSPDSRYEQYF. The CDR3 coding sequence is TGTGCCAGCAGTCCCGACAGCCGCTACGAGCAGTACTTC.

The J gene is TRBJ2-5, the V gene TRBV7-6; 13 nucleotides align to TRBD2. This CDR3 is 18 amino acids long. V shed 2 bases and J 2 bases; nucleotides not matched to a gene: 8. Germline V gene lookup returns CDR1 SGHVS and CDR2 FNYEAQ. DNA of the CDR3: TGTGCCAGCAGCTTACTTGGAGGGACTAGCGGGATACAAGAGACCCAGTACTTC. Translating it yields CASSLLGGTSGIQETQYF.

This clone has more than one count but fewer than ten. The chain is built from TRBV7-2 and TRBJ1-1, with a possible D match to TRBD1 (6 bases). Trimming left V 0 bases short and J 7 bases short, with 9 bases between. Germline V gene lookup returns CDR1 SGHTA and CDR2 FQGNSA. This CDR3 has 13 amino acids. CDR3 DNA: TGTGCCAGCAGCTTAGCAGGGGGGGTTGAAGCTTTCTTT. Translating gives CASSLAGGVEAFF.

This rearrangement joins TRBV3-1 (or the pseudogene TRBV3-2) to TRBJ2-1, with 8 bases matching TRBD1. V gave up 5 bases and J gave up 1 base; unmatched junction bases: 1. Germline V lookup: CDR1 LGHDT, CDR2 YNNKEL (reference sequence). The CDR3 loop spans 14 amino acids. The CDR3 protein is CASSWTGSYNEQFF. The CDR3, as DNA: TGTGCCAGCAGCTGGACAGGGTCCTACAATGAGCAGTTCTTC.

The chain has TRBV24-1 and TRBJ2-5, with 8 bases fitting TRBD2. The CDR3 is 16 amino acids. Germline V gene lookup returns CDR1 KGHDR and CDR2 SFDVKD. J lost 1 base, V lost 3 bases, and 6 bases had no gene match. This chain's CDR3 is CATSDRAGVGQETQYF. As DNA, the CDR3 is TGTGCCACCAGTGATAGAGCGGGAGTTGGCCAAGAGACCCAGTACTTC.

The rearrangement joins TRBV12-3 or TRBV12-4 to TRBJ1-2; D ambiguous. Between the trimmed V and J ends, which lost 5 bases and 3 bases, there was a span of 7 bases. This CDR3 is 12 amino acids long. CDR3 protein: CASSSSDYGYTF. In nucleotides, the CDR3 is TGTGCCAGCAGTAGTTCGGACTATGGCTACACCTTC.

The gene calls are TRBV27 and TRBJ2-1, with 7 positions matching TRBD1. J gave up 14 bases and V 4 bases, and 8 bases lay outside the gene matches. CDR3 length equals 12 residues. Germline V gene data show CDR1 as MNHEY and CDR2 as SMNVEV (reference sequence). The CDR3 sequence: CASSSGGLREFF. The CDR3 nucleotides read TGTGCCAGCAGTTCAGGGGGTCTAAGGGAGTTCTTC.

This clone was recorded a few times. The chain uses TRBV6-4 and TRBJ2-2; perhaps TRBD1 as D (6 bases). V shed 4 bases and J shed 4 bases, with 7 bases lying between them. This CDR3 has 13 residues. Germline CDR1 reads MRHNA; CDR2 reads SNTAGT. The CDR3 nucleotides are TGTGCCAGCAGTGGACAGGCCACCGGGGAGCTGTTTTTT. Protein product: CASSGQATGELFF.

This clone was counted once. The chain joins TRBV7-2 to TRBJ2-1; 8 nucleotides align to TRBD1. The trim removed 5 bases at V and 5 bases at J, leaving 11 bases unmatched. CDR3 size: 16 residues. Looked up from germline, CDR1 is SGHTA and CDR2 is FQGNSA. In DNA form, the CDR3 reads TGTGCCAGCAGCCCGTCGTGGACAGGGATAAACAATGAGCAGTTCTTC. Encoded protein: CASSPSWTGINNEQFF. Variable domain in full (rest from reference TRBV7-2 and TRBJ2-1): GAGVSQSPSNKVTEKGKDVELRCDPISGHTALYWYRQSLGQGLEFLIYFQGNSAPDKSGLPSDRFSAERTGGSVSTLTIQRTQQEDSAVYLCASSPSWTGINNEQFFGPGTRLTVL.

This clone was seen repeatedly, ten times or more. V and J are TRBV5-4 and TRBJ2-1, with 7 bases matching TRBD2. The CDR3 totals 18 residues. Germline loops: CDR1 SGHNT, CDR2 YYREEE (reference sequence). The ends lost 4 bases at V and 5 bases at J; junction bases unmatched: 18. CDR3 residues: CASSPRGLPGNFDNEQFF. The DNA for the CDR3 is TGTGCCAGCAGCCCTAGGGGACTACCAGGGAACTTCGACAATGAGCAGTTCTTC. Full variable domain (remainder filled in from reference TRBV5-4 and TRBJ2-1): ETGVTQSPTHLIKTRGQQVTLRCSSQSGHNTVSWYQQALGQGPQFIFQYYREEENGRGNFPPRFSGLQFPNYSSELNVNALELDDSALYLCASSPRGLPGNFDNEQFFGPGTRLTVL.

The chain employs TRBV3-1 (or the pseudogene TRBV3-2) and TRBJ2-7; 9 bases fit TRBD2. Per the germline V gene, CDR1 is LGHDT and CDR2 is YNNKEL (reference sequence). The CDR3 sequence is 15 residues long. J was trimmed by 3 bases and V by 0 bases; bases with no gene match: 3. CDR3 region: CASSQEGREGYEQYF. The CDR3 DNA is TGTGCCAGCAGCCAAGAAGGGCGGGAGGGCTACGAGCAGTACTTC.

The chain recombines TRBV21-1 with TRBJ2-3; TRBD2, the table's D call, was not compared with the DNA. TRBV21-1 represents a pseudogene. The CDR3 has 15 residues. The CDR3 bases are TGTGCCAGCAGCCCTAGCGGGAGGGCCCCAGATACGCAGTATTTT. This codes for CASSPSGRAPDTQYF.

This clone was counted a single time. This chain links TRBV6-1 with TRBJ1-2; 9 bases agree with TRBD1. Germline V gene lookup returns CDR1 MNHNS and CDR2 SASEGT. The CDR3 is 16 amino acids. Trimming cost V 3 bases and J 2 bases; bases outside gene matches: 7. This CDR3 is CASSEPGQGQNYGYTF. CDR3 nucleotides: TGTGCCAGCAGTGAGCCGGGACAGGGTCAGAACTATGGCTACACCTTC.

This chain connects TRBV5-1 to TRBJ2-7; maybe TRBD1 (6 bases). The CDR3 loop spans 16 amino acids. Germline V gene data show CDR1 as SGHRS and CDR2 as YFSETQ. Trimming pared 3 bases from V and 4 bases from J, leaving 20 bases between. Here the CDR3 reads CASSSSPGAVQYEQYF. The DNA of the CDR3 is TGCGCCAGCAGCTCCAGTCCAGGGGCTGTCCAATACGAGCAGTACTTC.

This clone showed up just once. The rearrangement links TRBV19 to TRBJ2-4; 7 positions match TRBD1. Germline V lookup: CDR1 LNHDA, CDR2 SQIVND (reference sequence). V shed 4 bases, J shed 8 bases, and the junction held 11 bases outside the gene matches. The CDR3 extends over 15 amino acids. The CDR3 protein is CASSTILTGLDIQYF. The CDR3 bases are TGTGCCAGTAGTACCATCCTGACAGGGCTGGACATTCAGTACTTC.

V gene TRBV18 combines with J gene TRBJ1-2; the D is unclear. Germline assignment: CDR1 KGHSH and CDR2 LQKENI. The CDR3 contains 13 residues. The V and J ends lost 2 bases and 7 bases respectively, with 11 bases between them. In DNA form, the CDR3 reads TGTGCCAGCTCACCAAACGGCGGACTTGGCTACACCTTC. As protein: CASSPNGGLGYTF.

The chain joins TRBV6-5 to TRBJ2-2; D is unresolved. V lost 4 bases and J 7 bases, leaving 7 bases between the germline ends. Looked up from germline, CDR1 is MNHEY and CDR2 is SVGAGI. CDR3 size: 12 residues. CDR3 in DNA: TGTGCCAGCAGTTCCCGAGTCGGGGAGCTGTTTTTT. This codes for CASSSRVGELFF.

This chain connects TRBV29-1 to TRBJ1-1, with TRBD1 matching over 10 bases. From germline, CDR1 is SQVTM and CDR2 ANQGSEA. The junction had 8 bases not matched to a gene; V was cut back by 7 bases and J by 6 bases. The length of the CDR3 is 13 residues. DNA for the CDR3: TGCAGCGCTGGACAAGGACAGGGGGCTGAAGCTTTCTTT. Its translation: CSAGQGQGAEAFF.

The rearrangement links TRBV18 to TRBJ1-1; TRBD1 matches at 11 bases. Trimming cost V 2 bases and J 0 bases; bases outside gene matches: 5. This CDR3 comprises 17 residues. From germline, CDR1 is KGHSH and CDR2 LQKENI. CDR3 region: CASSPRDRGGMNTEAFF. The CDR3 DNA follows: TGTGCCAGCTCACCAAGGGACAGGGGGGGGATGAACACTGAAGCTTTCTTT. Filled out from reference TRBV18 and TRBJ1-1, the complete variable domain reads NAGVMQNPRHLVRRRGQEARLRCSPMKGHSHVYWYRQLPEEGLKFMVYLQKENIIDESGMPKERFSAEFPKEGPSILRIQQVVRGDSAAYFCASSPRDRGGMNTEAFFGQGTRLTVV.

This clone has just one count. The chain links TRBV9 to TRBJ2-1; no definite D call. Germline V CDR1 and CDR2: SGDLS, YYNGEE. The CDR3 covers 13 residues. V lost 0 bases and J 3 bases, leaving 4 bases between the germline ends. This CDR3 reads CASSVAGYNEQFF. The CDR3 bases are TGTGCCAGCAGCGTAGCCGGCTACAATGAGCAGTTCTTC.

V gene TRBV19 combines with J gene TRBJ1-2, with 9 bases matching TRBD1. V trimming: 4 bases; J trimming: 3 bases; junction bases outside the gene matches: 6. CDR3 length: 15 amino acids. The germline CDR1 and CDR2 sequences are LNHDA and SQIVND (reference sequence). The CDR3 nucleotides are TGTGCCAGTAGTAGCACAGGGGGCGCCGACTATGGCTACACCTTC. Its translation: CASSSTGGADYGYTF.

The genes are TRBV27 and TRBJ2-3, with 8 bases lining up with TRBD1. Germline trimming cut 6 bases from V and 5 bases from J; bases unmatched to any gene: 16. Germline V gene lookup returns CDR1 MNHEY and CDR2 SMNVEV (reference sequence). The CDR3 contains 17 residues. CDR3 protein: CASSRSVVRGLRDTQYF. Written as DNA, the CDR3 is TGTGCCAGCAGCCGATCGGTTGTCAGGGGGCTTAGAGATACGCAGTATTTT.

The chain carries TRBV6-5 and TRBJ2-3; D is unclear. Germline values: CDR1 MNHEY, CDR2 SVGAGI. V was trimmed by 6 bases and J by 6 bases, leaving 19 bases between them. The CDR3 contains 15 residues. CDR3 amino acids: CASRENLSRRDTQYF. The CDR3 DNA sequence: TGTGCCAGCAGAGAGAACCTATCGAGGCGGGATACGCAGTATTTT.

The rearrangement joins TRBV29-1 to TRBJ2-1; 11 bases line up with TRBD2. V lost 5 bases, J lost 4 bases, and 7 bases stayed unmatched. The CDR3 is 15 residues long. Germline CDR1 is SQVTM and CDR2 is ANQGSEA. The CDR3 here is CSVNLLAGEYNEQFF. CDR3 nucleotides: TGCAGCGTTAACCTACTAGCGGGAGAATACAATGAGCAGTTCTTC.

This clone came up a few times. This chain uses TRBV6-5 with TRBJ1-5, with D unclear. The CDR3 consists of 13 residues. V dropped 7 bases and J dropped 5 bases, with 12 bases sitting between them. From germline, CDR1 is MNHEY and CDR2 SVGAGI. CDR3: CASNQQLYQPQHF. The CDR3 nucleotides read TGTGCCAGCAATCAACAGCTGTATCAGCCCCAGCATTTT.